This TCR beta chain was captured in a study of blood T cell repertoires in COVID-19. Only in-frame clones appear in the TCRdb table, and some are missing; sequencing was by immunoSEQ multiplex PCR. The data contain about 210,000 clones, around 90% of them singletons. The CDR3 spans 13 residues. CDR1 SGHRS and CDR2 YFSETQ come from the germline V gene. V lost 0 bases and J 2 bases, leaving 3 bases between the germline ends. As concerns this clone: The sample contains more than one DNA sequence encoding this CDR3.

The source is a man aged 55 to 70 with acute or convalescent COVID-19. V and J are TRBV5-1 and TRBJ1-5; no firm D call. Sequenced material: peripheral blood. In DNA form, the CDR3 reads TGCGCCAGCAGCTTGGTAGGCAATCAGCCCCAGCATTTT. This gives the protein CASSLVGNQPQHF.